This T cell receptor (beta chain) was found in a study of T cells in localized non-small cell lung cancer. Comments on this clone: What it binds is not known.

The data were produced by immunoSEQ multiplex PCR, yet TCRdb's version contains in-frame clones alone and is incomplete. This sample carries 3,000 to 4,500 clones, roughly 45% of them seen once, and the ten largest clones take less than 20%. Study outcomes and limitations: Uninvolved adjacent lung showed higher T cell clonality than tumor. Without multi-region sequencing, intratumor heterogeneity could not be excluded. Longer overall survival associated with higher blood T cell density; shorter survival with higher adjacent-lung clonality. There were a median roughly 59 of the top 100 tumor clones appearing in adjacent lung.

The receptor was isolated from a male donor at least 60 years old with stage I lung adenocarcinoma. Here the sequenced sample was lung tumor tissue, taken before any cancer treatment.

The CDR3 loop reads CATSRDPRDRVNSPLHF. The CDR3 DNA is TGTGCCACCAGCAGAGACCCCCGGGACAGGGTTAATTCACCCCTCCACTTT. V is TRBV15 and J is TRBJ1-6, with 9 bases identical to TRBD1. Germline V lookup: CDR1 LNHNV, CDR2 YYDKDF (reference sequence). V dropped 0 bases and J dropped 6; count of bases not matched to a gene: 6. This CDR3 comprises 17 residues.